Sequencing of this T cell receptor (beta chain) was carried out in a study of cytotoxic CD8 clonotypes in ibrutinib-treated CLL. The wider study: With a range of 6 to 36, the median treatment time before response samples were taken was under 15 months. Productive templates per sample averaged approximately 250,000; productive rearrangements, 75,000 to 100,000. Overall study results and limits: Baseline-level clonality went beyond age-matched healthy donors and moved in step with circulating CD8+ T-cell counts.

About this clone itself: Its cognate antigen is unknown.

Germline CDR1 GTSNPN, CDR2 SVGIG (reference sequence). The V segment lost 4 bases and the J segment 7 bases; nucleotides outside the gene matches: 3. The CDR3 covers 11 residues. TCR beta libraries used around 2 micrograms of DNA from cryopreserved PBMCs. The data were produced by immunoSEQ multiplex PCR, yet TCRdb's version contains in-frame clones alone and is incomplete. The sample lists more than 50,000 clones, 45% to 65% occurring once. The sequences come from PBMCs, collected after 12 months of ibrutinib treatment. The sequence was obtained from a human donor with chronic lymphocytic leukemia. The rearrangement links TRBV30 to TRBJ1-1; 7 bases are shared with TRBD1. CDR3 sequence reads: CAWNRDSEAFF. The CDR3 nucleotides read TGTGCCTGGAATCGGGACAGTGAAGCTTTCTTT.